This TCR beta chain was found in a study of T-cell memory formation after mild COVID-19. CDR3 length: 13 amino acids. V was pared by 5 bases and J by 0 bases, with 7 bases between. This clonotype was seen a few times. TCRdb independently ran MiXCR on the 5' RACE reads; one entry per CDR3 protein. This table has nearly 110,000 distinct CDR3 sequences, 15% to 20% appearing once. The chain combines TRBV12-3 or TRBV12-4 with TRBJ2-5; no definite D call. The receptor was isolated from an adult woman who had mild COVID-19 (a few samples of this study predate the infection). Cell type and time point are not known. Specimen: PBMCs or a T cell subset sorted from them (not recorded which). The CDR3 sequence is CASSVRYQETQYF. The CDR3 bases are TGTGCCAGCAGTGTAAGGTACCAAGAGACCCAGTACTTC.